This T cell receptor beta chain came from a study of OX40 agonist ivuxolimab in advanced cancers. Study overall: Dose-escalation patients had hepatocellular carcinoma, melanoma, renal cell or head and neck cancer.

Repertoires were generated with immunoSEQ multiplex PCR, while TCRdb's copy carries only in-frame clones and drops some. The repertoire consists of about 95,000 clones, with roughly 90% occurring once and the leading ten covering roughly 2.6%. A note on this clone: Its antigen is as yet unknown.

Notes on the study in general: Low normalized clonal expansion also occurred in some nonresponding patients.

Per germline, CDR1 SGHRS and CDR2 YFSETQ. The CDR3 loop spans 15 amino acids. V dropped 0 bases and J dropped 0 bases, with 8 bases sitting between them. Sequenced material: CD4+ or CD8+ T cells sorted from blood, taken in a trial of the OX40 agonist ivuxolimab. This clonotype originated in an adult with an advanced solid tumor such as melanoma, head and neck, liver or kidney cancer. The chain links TRBV5-1 to TRBJ2-3; TRBD1 might be the D (6 bases). The CDR3 is CASSLVDRSTDTQYF. The CDR3 coding sequence is TGCGCCAGCAGCTTGGTTGACAGGAGCACAGATACGCAGTATTTT.